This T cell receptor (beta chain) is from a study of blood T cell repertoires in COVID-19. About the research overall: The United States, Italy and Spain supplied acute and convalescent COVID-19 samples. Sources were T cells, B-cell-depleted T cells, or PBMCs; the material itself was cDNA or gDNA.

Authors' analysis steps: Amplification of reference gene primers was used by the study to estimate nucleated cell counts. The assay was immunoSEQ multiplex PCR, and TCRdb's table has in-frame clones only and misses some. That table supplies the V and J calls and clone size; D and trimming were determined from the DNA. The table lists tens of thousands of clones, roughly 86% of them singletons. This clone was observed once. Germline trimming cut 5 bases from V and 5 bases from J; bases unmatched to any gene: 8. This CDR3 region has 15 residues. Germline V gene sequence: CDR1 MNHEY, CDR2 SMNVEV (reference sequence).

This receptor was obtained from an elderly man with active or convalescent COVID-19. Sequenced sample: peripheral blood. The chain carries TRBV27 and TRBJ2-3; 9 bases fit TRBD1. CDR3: CASSTGTGSGDTQYF. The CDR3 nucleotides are TGTGCCAGCAGTACCGGGACAGGGTCGGGAGATACGCAGTATTTT.